This TCR beta chain derives from a study of cytomegalovirus exposure and HLA in healthy donors. Findings of the study overall: The study carried out a later analysis of TCR beta sequences. It associated 16,951 of them with specific HLA alleles at a false discovery rate of 0.05.

The germline V gene has CDR1 SGHRS and CDR2 YFSETQ. Trimming removed 0 bases from V and 4 bases from J; junction bases left unmatched: 3. The CDR3 runs 14 residues. Worth noting for this clone: Its antigen is still unknown.

The PCR ran on 60 Vbeta and 13 Jbeta primers. TCRdb's copy holds only in-frame clones and misses some; the assay was immunoSEQ multiplex PCR. This sample has around 200,000 clones; over 80% occur once, and the top ten carry nearly 6%. Sequenced material: PBMCs. This receptor was identified in a middle-aged man in good health and CMV-seropositive. The chain recombines TRBV5-1 with TRBJ1-1, with 7 bases aligning to TRBD1. CDR3: CASSLGQGSTEAFF. DNA for the CDR3: TGCGCCAGCAGCTTGGGACAGGGTTCCACTGAAGCTTTCTTT.